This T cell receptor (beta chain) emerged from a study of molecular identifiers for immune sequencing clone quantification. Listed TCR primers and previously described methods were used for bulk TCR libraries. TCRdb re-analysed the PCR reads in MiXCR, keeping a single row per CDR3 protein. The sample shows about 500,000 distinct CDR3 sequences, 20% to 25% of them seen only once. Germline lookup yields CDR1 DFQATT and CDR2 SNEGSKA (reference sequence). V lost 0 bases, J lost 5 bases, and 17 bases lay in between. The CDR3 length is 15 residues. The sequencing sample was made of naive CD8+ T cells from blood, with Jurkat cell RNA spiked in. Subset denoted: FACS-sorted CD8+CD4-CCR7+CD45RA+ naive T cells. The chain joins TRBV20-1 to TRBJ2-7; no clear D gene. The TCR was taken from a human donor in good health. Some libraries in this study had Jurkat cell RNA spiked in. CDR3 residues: CSARDPRLGTHEQYF. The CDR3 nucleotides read TGCAGTGCTAGAGATCCGAGGCTGGGCACCCACGAGCAGTACTTC.